This T cell receptor (beta chain) originates from a study of spatial heterogeneity in lung cancer. General observations from the study: For expanded intratumoral alpha and beta TCRs, counts tracked tumor mutation counts.

Documented time point: sample taken at primary tumor resection. The germline V and J ends were trimmed by 0 bases and 8 bases, with 14 bases remaining between them. Per the germline V gene, CDR1 is MNHNS and CDR2 is SASEGT. This CDR3 is 15 amino acids long. Every TCR cDNA molecule carried a tag that served as a unique molecular identifier. TCRdb recomputed calls from the 5' RACE reads with MiXCR, one row per CDR3 protein. Among some 10,000 distinct CDR3 sequences, more than 4.5% were seen once, and the ten largest hold about an eighth. This clonotype came up many times. What it binds is unknown. Being off target in a library aimed at alpha chains, this beta chain has a size of little meaning.

The receptor comes from a male donor with early-stage non-small cell lung cancer. The specimen was lung tumor tissue, collected at surgery. This chain joins TRBV6-1 and TRBJ2-1; D possibly corresponds to TRBD2 (6 bases). DNA of the CDR3: TGTGCCAGCAGTGAAGCTGCGGGGCTTAGTGATGAGCAGTTCTTC. Protein product: CASSEAAGLSDEQFF.